This TCR beta chain stems from a study of T cell responses to AZD1222 COVID-19 vaccine. Study conclusions and caveats: White British ancestry dominated among donors, who included more females, and clonal diversity was possibly underestimated. Among vaccine-associated CD4 TCRs, coverage spanned spike, with dominance at 160-218 and 743-854.

Germline CDR1 LGHDT, CDR2 YNNKEL (reference sequence). The CDR3 extends over 18 amino acids. The V and J ends lost 0 bases and 0 bases respectively, with 14 bases between them. The sample holds one count of this clone. The antigen is unknown. Profiling relied on immunoSEQ multiplex PCR, and the TCRdb table lists in-frame clones only, not all of them. The sample includes 110,000 or so clones, around 89% of them seen just once. This rearrangement joins TRBV3-1 (or the pseudogene TRBV3-2) to TRBJ2-2; D remains ambiguous. The TCR originated in an adult who received the AZD1222 COVID-19 vaccine. Sequenced here: peripheral blood, sampled 28 days after the second AZD1222 dose. This chain's CDR3 is CASSQELLVVSNTGELFF. DNA for the CDR3: TGTGCCAGCAGCCAAGAGCTCCTAGTGGTGTCGAACACCGGGGAGCTGTTTTTT.